This T cell receptor (beta chain) was obtained from a study of CD8 T cells in ankylosing spondylitis. The length of the CDR3 is 17 residues. The germline gives CDR1 LGHDT, CDR2 YNNKEL (reference sequence). After removal of 2 bases from V and 1 base from J, the junction contained 9 bases not matched to a gene. General study results and limits: Reported data indicate significant enrichment of disease-linked clones within matched ankylosing spondylitis synovial fluid. With a CD8+ phenotype, disease-linked clones were relatively rare in peripheral blood. Within ankylosing spondylitis blood, a TCR beta motif made up of eight highly homologous variants appeared to be characteristic.

Molecular-barcoded quantitative 5'-RACE produced these TCR beta libraries. Via MiXCR, TCRdb re-called the 5' RACE reads, giving one row per CDR3 protein. The data contain about 450,000 distinct CDR3 sequences, 25% to 30% of them singletons. This clonotype turned up a few times. What it recognizes is unknown. This receptor was taken from a male donor with ankylosing spondylitis. The sample consisted of blood, either unsorted or a sorted T cell fraction (not recorded which). V gene TRBV3-1 combines with J gene TRBJ2-5, with 8 bases fitting TRBD1. CDR3 protein: CASSQLGTGGAQETQYF. The CDR3, as DNA: TGTGCCAGCAGCCAACTAGGAACAGGGGGTGCCCAAGAGACCCAGTACTTC.